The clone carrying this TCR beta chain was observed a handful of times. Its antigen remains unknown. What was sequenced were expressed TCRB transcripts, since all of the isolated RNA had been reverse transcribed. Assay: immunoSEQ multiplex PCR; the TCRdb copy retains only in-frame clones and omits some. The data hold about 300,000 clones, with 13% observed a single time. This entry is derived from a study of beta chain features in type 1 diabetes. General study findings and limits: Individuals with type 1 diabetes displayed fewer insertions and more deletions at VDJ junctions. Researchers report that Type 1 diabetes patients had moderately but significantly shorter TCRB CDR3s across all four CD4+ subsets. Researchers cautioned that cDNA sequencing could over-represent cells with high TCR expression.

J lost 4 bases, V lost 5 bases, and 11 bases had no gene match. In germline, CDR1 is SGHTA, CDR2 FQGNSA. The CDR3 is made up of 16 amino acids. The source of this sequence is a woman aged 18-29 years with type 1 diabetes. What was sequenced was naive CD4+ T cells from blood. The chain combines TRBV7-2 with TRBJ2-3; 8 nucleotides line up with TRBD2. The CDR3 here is CASSPRAGAGADTQYF. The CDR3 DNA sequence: TGTGCCAGCAGCCCCCGAGCGGGAGCCGGCGCAGATACGCAGTATTTT. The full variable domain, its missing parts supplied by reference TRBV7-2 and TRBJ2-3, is GAGVSQSPSNKVTEKGKDVELRCDPISGHTALYWYRQSLGQGLEFLIYFQGNSAPDKSGLPSDRFSAERTGGSVSTLTIQRTQQEDSAVYLCASSPRAGAGADTQYFGPGTRLTVL.